This T cell receptor beta chain was sequenced for a study of PD-L1 blockade in urothelial cancer. The repertoire was sequenced with immunoSEQ multiplex PCR; TCRdb's copy has only in-frame clones and lacks some. The sample lists roughly 90,000 clones; 70% to 90% were seen once. V lost 3 bases to trimming and J lost 3 bases; unmatched junction nucleotides: 4. The CDR3 totals 14 residues. Per germline, CDR1 LNHDA and CDR2 SQIVND (reference sequence). The time point was: pretreatment peripheral blood. Individual patients had between 1 and 8 samples, taken pretreatment and on-treatment. The V call is TRBV19, the J call TRBJ2-7, with 8 bases aligning to TRBD2. The clonotype originates from a woman of 80 years or more with urothelial cancer. The sample was PBMCs, taken around atezolizumab (anti-PD-L1) treatment. CDR3 in amino acids: CASSIGGRIYEQYF. DNA of the CDR3: TGTGCCAGTAGTATCGGCGGGAGGATCTACGAGCAGTACTTC.